These 2 T cell receptor beta chains originate from one sample sequenced in a study of technical replicates of blood from several donors (dated by TCRdb to 2016 to 2017). Library construction relied on the immunoSEQ multiplex PCR assay. In TCRdb, the immuneACCESS table is reduced to in-frame sequences with V and J assigned. These tables do not hold every clone; where another copy was compared, an unresolved V gene accounts for under half, and the others remain unexplained. This sample comprises some 70,000 clones, approximately 93% of them detected only once. The top ten clones comprise about 4.9% of the sample. Sequencing was carried out using PBMCs. These receptors all stem from a human donor in good health. Some clones in this sample may be carry-over from other donors' samples.

The CDR3 region has the DNA TGTGCCAGCAGCTTACTAGCGGGGGGATCCTACAATGAGCAGTTCTTC. Translation gives CASSLLAGGSYNEQFF. This chain joins TRBV7-9 and TRBJ2-1; TRBD2 agrees at 11 bases. J gave up 1 base and V 2 bases, and 1 base lay outside the gene matches. Germline V lookup: CDR1 SEHNR, CDR2 FQNEAQ (reference sequence). The CDR3 is 16 amino acids.

The CDR3 reads CASRSAPGVEQYF. The CDR3 DNA follows: TGTGCCAGCAGATCCGCCCCAGGGGTCGAGCAGTACTTC. J is TRBJ2-7 and V is TRBV7-8; tentatively, D is TRBD1 (6 bases). The CDR3 extends over 13 amino acids. The germline V gene has CDR1 SGHVS and CDR2 FQNEAQ. Trimming left V 6 bases short and J 6 bases short, with 15 bases between.